This T cell receptor (beta chain) comes out of a study of cytomegalovirus exposure and HLA in healthy donors. Findings and limits, study-wide: In a later analysis, V- and J-gene trimming of beta chains associated with a DCLRE1C missense variant, replicated independently. The availability of immune exposure information extended only to CMV serostatus.

Vbeta (60) and Jbeta (13) primers were used in the PCR. The data were produced by immunoSEQ multiplex PCR, yet TCRdb's version contains in-frame clones alone and is incomplete. This sample has about 210,000 clones, with about four fifths found just once. J lost 8 bases, V lost 6 bases, and 14 bases had no gene match. CDR3 length equals 16 residues. Germline V gene data show CDR1 as SNHLY and CDR2 as FYNNEI. This clone was observed once. Its matching antigen is unknown. The clonotype was recovered from a woman aged 45-65 years in good health and CMV-seropositive. Sequenced sample: PBMCs. The J gene is TRBJ1-4, the V gene TRBV2, with 8 bases fitting TRBD1. CDR3 coding DNA: TGTGCCAGCAGAGTCAGGACAGGGTTCGGTGGGGAAAAACTGTTTTTT. Translating it yields CASRVRTGFGGEKLFF.